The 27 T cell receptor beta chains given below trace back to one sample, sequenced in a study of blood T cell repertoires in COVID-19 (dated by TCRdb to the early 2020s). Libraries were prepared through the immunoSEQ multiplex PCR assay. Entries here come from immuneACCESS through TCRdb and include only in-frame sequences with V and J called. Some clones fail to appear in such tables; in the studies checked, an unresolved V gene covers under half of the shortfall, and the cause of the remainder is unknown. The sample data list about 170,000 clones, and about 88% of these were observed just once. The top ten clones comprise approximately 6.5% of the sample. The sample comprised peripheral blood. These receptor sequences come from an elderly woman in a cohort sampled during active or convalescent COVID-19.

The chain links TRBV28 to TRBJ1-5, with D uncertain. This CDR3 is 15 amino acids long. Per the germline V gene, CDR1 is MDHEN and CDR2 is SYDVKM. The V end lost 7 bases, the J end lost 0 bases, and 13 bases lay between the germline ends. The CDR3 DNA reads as TGTGCCAGCACCCCTGGAGGATATAGCAATCAGCCCCAGCATTTT. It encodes CASTPGGYSNQPQHF. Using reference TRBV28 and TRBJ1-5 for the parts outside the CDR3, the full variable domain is DVKVTQSSRYLVKRTGEKVFLECVQDMDHENMFWYRQDPGLGLRLIYFSYDVKMKEKGDIPEGYSVSREKKERFSLILESASTNQTSMYLCASTPGGYSNQPQHFGDGTRLSIL.

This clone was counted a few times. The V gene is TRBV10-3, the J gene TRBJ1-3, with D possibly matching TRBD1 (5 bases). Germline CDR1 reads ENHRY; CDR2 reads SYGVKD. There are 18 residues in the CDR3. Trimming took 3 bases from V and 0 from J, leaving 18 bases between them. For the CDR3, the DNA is TGTGCCATCAGTGATTTACCGGGACTTTTAGGCTCTGGAAACACCATATATTTT. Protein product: CAISDLPGLLGSGNTIYF.

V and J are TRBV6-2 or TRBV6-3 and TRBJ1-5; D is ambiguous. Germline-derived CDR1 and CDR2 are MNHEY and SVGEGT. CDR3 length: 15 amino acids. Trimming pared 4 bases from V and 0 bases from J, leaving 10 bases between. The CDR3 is CASSLRLYSNQPQHF. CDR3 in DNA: TGTGCCAGCAGTTTGCGGCTCTATAGCAATCAGCCCCAGCATTTT.

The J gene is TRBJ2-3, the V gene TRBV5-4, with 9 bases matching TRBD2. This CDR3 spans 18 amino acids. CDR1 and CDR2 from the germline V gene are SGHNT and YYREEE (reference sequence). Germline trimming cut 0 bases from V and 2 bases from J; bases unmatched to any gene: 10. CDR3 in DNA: TGTGCCAGCAGCTTGGCCCAAGTAGCGGGAGTAAACACAGATACGCAGTATTTT. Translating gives CASSLAQVAGVNTDTQYF.

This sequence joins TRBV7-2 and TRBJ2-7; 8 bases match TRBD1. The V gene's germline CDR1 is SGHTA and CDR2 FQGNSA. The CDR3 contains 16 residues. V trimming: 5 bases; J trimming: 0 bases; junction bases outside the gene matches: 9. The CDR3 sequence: CASSPGRQGLSYEQYF. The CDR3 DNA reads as TGTGCCAGCAGCCCGGGGCGACAGGGGCTCTCCTACGAGCAGTACTTC.

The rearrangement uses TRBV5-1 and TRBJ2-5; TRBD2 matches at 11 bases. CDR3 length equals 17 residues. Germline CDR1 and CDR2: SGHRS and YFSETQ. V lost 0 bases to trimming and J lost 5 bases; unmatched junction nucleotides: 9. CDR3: CASSLALAGGVAETQYF. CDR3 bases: TGCGCCAGCAGCTTGGCGCTAGCGGGAGGAGTGGCGGAGACCCAGTACTTC. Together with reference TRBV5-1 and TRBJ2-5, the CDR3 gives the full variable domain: KAGVTQTPRYLIKTRGQQVTLSCSPISGHRSVSWYQQTPGQGLQFLFEYFSETQRNKGNFPGRFSGRQFSNSRSEMNVSTLELGDSALYLCASSLALAGGVAETQYFGPGTRLLVL.

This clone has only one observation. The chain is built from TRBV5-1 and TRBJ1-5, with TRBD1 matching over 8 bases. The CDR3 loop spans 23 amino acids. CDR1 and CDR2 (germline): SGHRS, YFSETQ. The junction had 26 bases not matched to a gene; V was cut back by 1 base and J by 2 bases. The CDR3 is CASSLIARVVGDRPFPCNQPQHF. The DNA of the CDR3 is TGCGCCAGCAGCTTGATAGCGAGGGTGGTGGGGGACAGGCCATTCCCGTGCAATCAGCCCCAGCATTTT.

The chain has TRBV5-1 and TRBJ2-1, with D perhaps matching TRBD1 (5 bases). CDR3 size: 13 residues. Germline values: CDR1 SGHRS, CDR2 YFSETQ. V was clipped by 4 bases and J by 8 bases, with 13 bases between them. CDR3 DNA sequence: TGCGCCAGCAGCCCGGAAAGCAGGGATGAGCAGTTCTTC. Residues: CASSPESRDEQFF. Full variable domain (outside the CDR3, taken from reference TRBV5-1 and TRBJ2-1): KAGVTQTPRYLIKTRGQQVTLSCSPISGHRSVSWYQQTPGQGLQFLFEYFSETQRNKGNFPGRFSGRQFSNSRSEMNVSTLELGDSALYLCASSPESRDEQFFGPGTRLTVL.

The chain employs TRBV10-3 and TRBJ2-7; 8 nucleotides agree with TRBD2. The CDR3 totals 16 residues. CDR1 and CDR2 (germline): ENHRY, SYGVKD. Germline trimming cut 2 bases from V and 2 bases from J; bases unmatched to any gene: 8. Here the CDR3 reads CAISEGRGGLTYEQYF. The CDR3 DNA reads TGTGCCATCAGTGAGGGGCGCGGGGGGCTCACCTACGAGCAGTACTTC.

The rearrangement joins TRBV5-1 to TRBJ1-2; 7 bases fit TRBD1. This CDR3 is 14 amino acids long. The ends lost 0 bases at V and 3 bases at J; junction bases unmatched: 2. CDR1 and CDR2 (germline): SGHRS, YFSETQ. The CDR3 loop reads CASSLAGTDYGYTF. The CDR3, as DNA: TGCGCCAGCAGCTTGGCCGGGACAGACTATGGCTACACCTTC. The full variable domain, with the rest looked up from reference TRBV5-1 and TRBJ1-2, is KAGVTQTPRYLIKTRGQQVTLSCSPISGHRSVSWYQQTPGQGLQFLFEYFSETQRNKGNFPGRFSGRQFSNSRSEMNVSTLELGDSALYLCASSLAGTDYGYTFGSGTRLTVV.

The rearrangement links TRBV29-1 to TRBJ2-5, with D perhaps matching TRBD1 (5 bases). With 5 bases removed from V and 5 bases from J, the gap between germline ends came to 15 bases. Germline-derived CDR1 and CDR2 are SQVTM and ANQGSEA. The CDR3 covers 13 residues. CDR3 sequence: CSVSDTPSETQYF. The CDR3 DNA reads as TGCAGCGTTTCGGACACGCCATCGGAGACCCAGTACTTC.

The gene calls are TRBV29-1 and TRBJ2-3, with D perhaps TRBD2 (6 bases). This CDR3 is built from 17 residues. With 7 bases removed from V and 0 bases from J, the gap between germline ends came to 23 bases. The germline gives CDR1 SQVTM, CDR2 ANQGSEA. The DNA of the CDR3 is TGCAGCGGGGCGGGACTTAAAAGACCTGCTAGCACAGATACGCAGTATTTT. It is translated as CSGAGLKRPASTDTQYF.

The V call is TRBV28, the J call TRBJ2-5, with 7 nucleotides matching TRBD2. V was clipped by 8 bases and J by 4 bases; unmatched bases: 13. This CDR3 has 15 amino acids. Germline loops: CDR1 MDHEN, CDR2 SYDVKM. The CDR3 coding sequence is TGTGCCAGCCGGCTCGCAGCGGGGATCCGAGAGACCCAGTACTTC. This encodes CASRLAAGIRETQYF.

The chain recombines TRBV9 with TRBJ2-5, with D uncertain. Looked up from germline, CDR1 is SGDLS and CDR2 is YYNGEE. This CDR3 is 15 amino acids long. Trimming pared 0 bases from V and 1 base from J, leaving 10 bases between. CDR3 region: CASSVVPSGQETQYF. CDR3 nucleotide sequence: TGTGCCAGCAGCGTAGTTCCATCCGGCCAAGAGACCCAGTACTTC.

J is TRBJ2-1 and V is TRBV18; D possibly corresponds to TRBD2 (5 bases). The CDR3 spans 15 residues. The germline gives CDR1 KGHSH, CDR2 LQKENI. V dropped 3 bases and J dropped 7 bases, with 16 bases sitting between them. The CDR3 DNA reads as TGTGCCAGCTCACCTTCCCCGTCGGGGTCGAATGAGCAGTTCTTC. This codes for CASSPSPSGSNEQFF. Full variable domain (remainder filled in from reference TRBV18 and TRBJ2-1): NAGVMQNPRHLVRRRGQEARLRCSPMKGHSHVYWYRQLPEEGLKFMVYLQKENIIDESGMPKERFSAEFPKEGPSILRIQQVVRGDSAAYFCASSPSPSGSNEQFFGPGTRLTVL.

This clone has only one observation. The CDR3: CASSIDRVPYGYTF. In DNA, the CDR3 is TGTGCCAGCAGCATCGACAGGGTCCCCTATGGCTACACCTTC. V gene TRBV7-8 combines with J gene TRBJ1-2, with 7 bases identical to TRBD1. The CDR3 contains 14 residues. V trimming: 5 bases; J trimming: 4 bases; junction bases outside the gene matches: 7. Germline V lookup: CDR1 SGHVS, CDR2 FQNEAQ.

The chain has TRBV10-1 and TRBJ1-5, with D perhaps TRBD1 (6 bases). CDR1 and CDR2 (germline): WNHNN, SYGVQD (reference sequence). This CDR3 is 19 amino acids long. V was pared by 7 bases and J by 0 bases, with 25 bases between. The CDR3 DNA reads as TGCGCCAGCATCCAGGGGTACGACAGAAGTCAATATAGCAATCAGCCCCAGCATTTT. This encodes CASIQGYDRSQYSNQPQHF.

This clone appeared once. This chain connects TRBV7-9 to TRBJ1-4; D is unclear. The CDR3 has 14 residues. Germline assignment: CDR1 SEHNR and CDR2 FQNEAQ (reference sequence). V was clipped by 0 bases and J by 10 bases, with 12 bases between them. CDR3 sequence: CASSLATEIGKLFF. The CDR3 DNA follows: TGTGCCAGCAGCTTAGCAACAGAGATCGGAAAACTGTTTTTT.

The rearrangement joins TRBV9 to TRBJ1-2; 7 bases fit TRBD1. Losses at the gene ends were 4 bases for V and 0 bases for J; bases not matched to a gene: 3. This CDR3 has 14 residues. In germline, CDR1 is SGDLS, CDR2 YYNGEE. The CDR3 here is CASSKDRANYGYTF. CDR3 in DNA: TGTGCCAGCAGCAAAGACAGGGCTAACTATGGCTACACCTTC.

CDR3 coding DNA: TGTGCCAGCAGCACCTGGACTAGCCAGACCGGGGAGCTGTTTTTT. Amino acid sequence: CASSTWTSQTGELFF. The chain is built from TRBV3-1 (or the pseudogene TRBV3-2) and TRBJ2-2, with TRBD2 identical over 8 bases. Looked up from germline, CDR1 is LGHDT and CDR2 is YNNKEL (reference sequence). The CDR3 extends over 15 amino acids. V shed 5 bases and J 5 bases; nucleotides not matched to a gene: 7.

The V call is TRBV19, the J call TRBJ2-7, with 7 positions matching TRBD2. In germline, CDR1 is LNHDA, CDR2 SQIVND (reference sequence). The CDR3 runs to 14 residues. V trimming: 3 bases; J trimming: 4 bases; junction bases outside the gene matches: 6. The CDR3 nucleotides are TGTGCCAGTAGTATTCAGGCGGGGGTATACGAGCAGTACTTC. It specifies CASSIQAGVYEQYF.

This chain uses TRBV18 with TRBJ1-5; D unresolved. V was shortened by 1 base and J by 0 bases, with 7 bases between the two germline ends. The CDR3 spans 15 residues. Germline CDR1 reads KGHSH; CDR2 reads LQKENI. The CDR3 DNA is TGTGCCAGCTCACCACGCGGCCCTAGCAATCAGCCCCAGCATTTT. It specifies CASSPRGPSNQPQHF.

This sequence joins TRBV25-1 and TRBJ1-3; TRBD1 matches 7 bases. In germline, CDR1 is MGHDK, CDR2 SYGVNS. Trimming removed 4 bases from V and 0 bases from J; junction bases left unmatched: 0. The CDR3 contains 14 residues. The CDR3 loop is CASSGTGSGNTIYF. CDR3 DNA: TGTGCCAGCAGTGGGACAGGCTCTGGAAACACCATATATTTT.

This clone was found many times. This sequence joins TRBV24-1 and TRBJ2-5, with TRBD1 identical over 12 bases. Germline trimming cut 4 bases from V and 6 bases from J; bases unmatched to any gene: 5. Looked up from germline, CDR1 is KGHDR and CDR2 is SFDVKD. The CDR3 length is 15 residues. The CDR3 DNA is TGTGCCACCAGTGACGGGACAGGGGGCGAGAAGACCCAGTACTTC. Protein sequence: CATSDGTGGEKTQYF.

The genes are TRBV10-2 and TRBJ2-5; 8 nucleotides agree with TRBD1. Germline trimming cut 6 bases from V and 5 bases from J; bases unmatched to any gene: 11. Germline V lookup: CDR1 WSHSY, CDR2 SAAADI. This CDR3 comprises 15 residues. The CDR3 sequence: CASRLSQGARETQYF. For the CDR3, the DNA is TGCGCCAGCAGGCTCTCCCAGGGGGCGCGGGAGACCCAGTACTTC.

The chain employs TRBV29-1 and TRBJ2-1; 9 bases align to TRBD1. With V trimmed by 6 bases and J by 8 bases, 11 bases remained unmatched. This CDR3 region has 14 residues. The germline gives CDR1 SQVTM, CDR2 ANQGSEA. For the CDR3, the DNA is TGCAGCGTGATGGGGACAGGGTCATGGGATGAGCAGTTCTTC. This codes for CSVMGTGSWDEQFF.

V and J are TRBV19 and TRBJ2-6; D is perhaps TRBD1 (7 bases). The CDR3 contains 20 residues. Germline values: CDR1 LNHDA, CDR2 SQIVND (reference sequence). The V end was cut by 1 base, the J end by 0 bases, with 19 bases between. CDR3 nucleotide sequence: TGTGCCAGTAGTATAGGACAGGGACTCCTTCCTTCCTCTGGGGCCAACGTCCTGACTTTC. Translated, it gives CASSIGQGLLPSSGANVLTF.